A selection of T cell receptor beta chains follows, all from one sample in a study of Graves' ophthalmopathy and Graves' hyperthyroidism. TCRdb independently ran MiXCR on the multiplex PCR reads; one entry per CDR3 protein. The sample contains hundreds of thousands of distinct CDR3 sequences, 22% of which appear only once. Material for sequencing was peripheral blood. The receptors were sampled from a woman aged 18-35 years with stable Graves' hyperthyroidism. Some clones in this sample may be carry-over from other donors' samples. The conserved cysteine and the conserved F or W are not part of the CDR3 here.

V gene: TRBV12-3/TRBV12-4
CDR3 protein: ASVDRGASETQY

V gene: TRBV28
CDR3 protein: ASSFPQRSGTVYEQY

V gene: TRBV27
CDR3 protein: ASSFRIGTYEQY

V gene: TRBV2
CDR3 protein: ASSEAVGTPYEQY

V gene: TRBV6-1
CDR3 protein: ASSTPWEDRNNEAF

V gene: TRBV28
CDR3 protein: ASVTGSYGYT

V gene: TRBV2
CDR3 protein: ASSDPGQGRGPYEQY

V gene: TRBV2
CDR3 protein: ASRPQEGQFGYT

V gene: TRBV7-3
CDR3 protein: ASSLGQGGRETQY

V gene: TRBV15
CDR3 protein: ATSRDKGSSYNSPLH

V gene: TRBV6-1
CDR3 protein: ASSGQGSGNTIY

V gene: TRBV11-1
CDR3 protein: ASSKPGTQFNYGYT

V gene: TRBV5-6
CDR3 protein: ASSVGSYEQY

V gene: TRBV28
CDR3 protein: ASSPTGTPNTGELF

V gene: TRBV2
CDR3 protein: ASSGDRGNQPQH

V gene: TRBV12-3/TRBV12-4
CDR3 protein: ASSYPPSGRIYEQY

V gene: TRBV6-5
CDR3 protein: ASSFGGSYGYT

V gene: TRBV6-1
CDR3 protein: ASDRGRKSNTGELF

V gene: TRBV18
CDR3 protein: ASSPTRAGGPYEQY

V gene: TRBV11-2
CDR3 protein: ASSLEPWGPGMPGELF

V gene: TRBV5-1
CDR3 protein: ASSLALGSTYEQY

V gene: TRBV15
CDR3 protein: ATSREELYEQY

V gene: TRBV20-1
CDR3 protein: SASRLVSSYEQY

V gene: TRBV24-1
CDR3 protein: ATSDFLGTEAF

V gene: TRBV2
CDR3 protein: ASGHPGG

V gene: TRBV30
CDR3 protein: AWTRRGNPTNEKLF

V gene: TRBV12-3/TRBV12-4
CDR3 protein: ASRGQGANTGELF

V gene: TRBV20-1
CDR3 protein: SASDRGTYSNRPQH

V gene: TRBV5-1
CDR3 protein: ASSPTGGRTHSGANVLT

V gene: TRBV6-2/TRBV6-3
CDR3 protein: ASSYSYSNQPQH

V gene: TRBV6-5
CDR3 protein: ASSSSSRGNTEAF

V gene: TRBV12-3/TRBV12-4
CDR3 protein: ASSEAGAFLYNSPLH

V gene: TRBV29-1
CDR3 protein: SVLVDRGSETQY

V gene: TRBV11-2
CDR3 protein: ASWRTAGEAEQY

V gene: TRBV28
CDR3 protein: ASSLSKRLTEAF

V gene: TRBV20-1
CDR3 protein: SAIRLAGVFDEQY

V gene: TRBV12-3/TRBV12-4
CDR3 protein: ASSLDPYNQPQH

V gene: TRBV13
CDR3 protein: ASSLGTGGGNQPQH

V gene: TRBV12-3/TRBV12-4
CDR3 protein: ASSLSGGGAVETQY

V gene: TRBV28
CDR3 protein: ASRGTGGPLGQY

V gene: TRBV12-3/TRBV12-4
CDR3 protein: ASSFLGAEGYEQY

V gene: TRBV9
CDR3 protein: ASSVVEGALGGAF

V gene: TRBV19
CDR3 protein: ASRIGGGNGNYGYT

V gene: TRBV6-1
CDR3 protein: ASSEIDYGYT

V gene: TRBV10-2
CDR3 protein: ASSVSLDRVEIYEQY

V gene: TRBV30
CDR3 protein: AWTRLYGYT

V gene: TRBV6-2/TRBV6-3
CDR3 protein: ASSYSRSGYT

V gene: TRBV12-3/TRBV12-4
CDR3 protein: ASSLGGTQY

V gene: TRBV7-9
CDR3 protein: ASSSTLQGATEAF

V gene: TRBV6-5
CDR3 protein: ASSYDGSALGNTIY

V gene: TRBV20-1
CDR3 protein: SARGLLESRNNSPLH

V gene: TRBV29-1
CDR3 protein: SVQGRTNEKLF

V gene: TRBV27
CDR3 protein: ASSLKVVGRTEDDTIY

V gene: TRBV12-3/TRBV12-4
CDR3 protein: ASSKDRLNTEAF

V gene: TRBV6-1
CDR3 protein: ASRQDIRDGIYEQY

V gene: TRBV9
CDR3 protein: ASSLTTGGEQY

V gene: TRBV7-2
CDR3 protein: ASSGRTSGSVELF

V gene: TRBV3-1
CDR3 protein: ASRHQGTTEAF

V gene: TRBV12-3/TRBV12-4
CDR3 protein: ASRVTEYTEAF

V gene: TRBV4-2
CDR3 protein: ASSHEEGGTGELF